This T cell receptor beta chain came from a study of T cell responses to AZD1222 COVID-19 vaccine. The repertoire was sequenced with immunoSEQ multiplex PCR; TCRdb's copy has only in-frame clones and lacks some. Counted here are 100,000 to 110,000 clones, around nine tenths occurring once; the ten biggest clones make up about 1.8%. The sequences come from peripheral blood, collected on day 0 of AZD1222 vaccination. This TCR came from an adult in good health.

CDR3 nucleotide sequence: TGTGCCAGCAGCCTGGGGGGGGGCAGACAGCCCCAGCATTTT. This gives the protein CASSLGGGRQPQHF. This chain uses TRBV7-9 with TRBJ1-5, with D maybe TRBD1 (6 bases). The germline V gene has CDR1 SEHNR and CDR2 FQNEAQ (reference sequence). With 5 bases removed from V and 7 bases from J, the gap between germline ends came to 15 bases. CDR3 length: 14 amino acids.